The clone carrying this T cell receptor beta chain has more than one count but fewer than ten. The antigen is not known. Amplification used 60 Vbeta primers and 13 Jbeta primers. Some clones are missing from TCRdb's copy, which holds only in-frame ones; the method was immunoSEQ multiplex PCR. The sample carries 130,000 to 150,000 clones, about two thirds recorded once. CDR1 is SNHLY and CDR2 is FYNNEI in the germline V gene. Trimming removed 7 bases at V and 5 bases at J, with 10 bases between. CDR3 length: 12 residues. Though probably carrying unrecorded immune exposures, donors were nominally healthy at sampling. This sample was taken from a study of cytomegalovirus exposure and HLA in healthy donors. Findings of the study overall: Cytomegalovirus association was assigned to about 150 TCR beta chains.

This chain joins TRBV2 and TRBJ2-3, with a possible D match to TRBD2 (6 bases). The receptor comes from a woman aged 18-29 years in good health and CMV-seronegative. Sequenced input: PBMCs. CDR3 sequence reads: CASNLGGDTQYF. The CDR3 DNA reads TGTGCCAGCAACCTGGGGGGAGATACGCAGTATTTT.